Below, 20 T cell receptor beta chains from the same sample are listed, as sequenced in a study of cytomegalovirus exposure and HLA in healthy donors. PCR used 60 Vbeta primers and 13 Jbeta primers. Produced via immunoSEQ multiplex PCR; TCRdb's table is partial and in-frame only. The repertoire holds fewer than 100,000 clones, over 75% seen once, with about 6.1% in the top ten. The sample comprised PBMCs. These receptors all come from a female donor in good health and CMV-seronegative.

The chain links TRBV28 to TRBJ2-4; 7 nucleotides line up with TRBD1. V was clipped by 5 bases and J by 5 bases; unmatched bases: 12. The CDR3 has 16 residues. The germline V gene encodes CDR1 MDHEN and CDR2 SYDVKM. CDR3 amino acids: CASSGSGPGTENIQYF. The CDR3 nucleotides read TGTGCCAGCAGTGGCTCCGGTCCCGGGACAGAAAACATTCAGTACTTC.

This chain joins TRBV18 and TRBJ2-5; 9 nucleotides match TRBD2. With V trimmed by 1 base and J by 1 base, 10 bases remained unmatched. CDR3 length: 18 residues. Germline assignment: CDR1 KGHSH and CDR2 LQKENI. CDR3 DNA: TGTGCCAGCTCACCACGGGCTAGCGGGGCGTCCCTCCAAGAGACCCAGTACTTC. This translates into CASSPRASGASLQETQYF.

This chain links TRBV2 with TRBJ2-4, with a weak D call TRBD1 (6 bases). Trimming left V 8 bases short and J 4 bases short, with 9 bases between. CDR3 length: 12 residues. The germline V gene encodes CDR1 SNHLY and CDR2 FYNNEI. Here the CDR3 DNA reads TGTGCCAGCGGCCAGGGGAAAAACATTCAGTACTTC. Translating gives CASGQGKNIQYF.

This chain joins TRBV6-6 and TRBJ1-4, with D unresolved. Germline V gene data show CDR1 as MNHNY and CDR2 as SVGAGI (reference sequence). V was pared by 9 bases and J by 4 bases, with 18 bases between. The CDR3 consists of 15 residues. The CDR3 nucleotides are TGTGCCAGGGTAGGAGTTCGCCTCTTTAATGAAAAACTGTTTTTT. Residues: CARVGVRLFNEKLFF.

This clone was detected only once. The chain couples TRBV28 to TRBJ1-4; the D is unclear. The CDR3 consists of 15 residues. Per germline, CDR1 MDHEN and CDR2 SYDVKM. The V and J ends lost 2 bases and 9 bases respectively, with 16 bases between them. This CDR3 is CASSLPPVGEQKLFF. CDR3 DNA sequence: TGTGCCAGCAGTTTACCTCCCGTCGGGGAGCAAAAACTGTTTTTT.

V and J are TRBV7-6 and TRBJ2-1; 8 positions match TRBD1. The CDR3 length is 15 residues. The germline V gene has CDR1 SGHVS and CDR2 FNYEAQ. Trimming removed 1 base from V and 6 bases from J; junction bases left unmatched: 5. This CDR3 is CASSLVGQGTNEQFF. As DNA, the CDR3 is TGTGCCAGCAGCTTAGTTGGACAGGGAACCAATGAGCAGTTCTTC.

This clone was seen once. The same CDR3 can be traced to other DNA sequences in this sample. The V and J genes are TRBV30 and TRBJ1-1; D ambiguous. The CDR3 totals 11 residues. V lost 2 bases, J lost 2 bases, and 3 bases lay in between. Germline-derived CDR1 and CDR2 are GTSNPN and SVGIG (reference sequence). CDR3 loop: CAWSRNTEAFF. The CDR3 DNA is TGTGCCTGGAGTCGTAACACTGAAGCTTTCTTT.

CDR3 nucleotides: TGTGCCAGCAGTACCCAGGGGGCCCTGGAGACCCAGTACTTC. It encodes CASSTQGALETQYF. This chain connects TRBV6-6 to TRBJ2-5; TRBD1 matches 8 bases. In germline, CDR1 is MNHNY, CDR2 SVGAGI (reference sequence). V shed 5 bases and J 5 bases; nucleotides not matched to a gene: 7. There are 14 residues in the CDR3.

J is TRBJ1-5 and V is TRBV7-9; 8 bases map to TRBD1. The CDR3 contains 16 residues. Germline CDR1 and CDR2: SEHNR and FQNEAQ (reference sequence). V was clipped by 1 base and J by 2 bases; unmatched bases: 4. CDR3 protein: CASSLDSGGGNQPQHF. The CDR3 DNA reads TGTGCCAGCAGCTTAGATTCAGGGGGCGGCAATCAGCCCCAGCATTTT.

V gene TRBV30 combines with J gene TRBJ1-1, with 7 bases matching TRBD1. Germline V CDR1 and CDR2: GTSNPN, SVGIG (reference sequence). Trimming at V came to 2 bases and at J to 3 bases, leaving 3 bases not matched to a gene. CDR3 length: 13 amino acids. Written as DNA, the CDR3 is TGTGCCTGGAGTTCAGGGGGGTACACTGAAGCTTTCTTT. Protein: CAWSSGGYTEAFF.

Here the CDR3 reads CASSVHRVSENQPQHF. The CDR3, as DNA: TGTGCCAGCAGCGTCCACCGGGTCTCTGAGAATCAGCCCCAGCATTTT. V usage is TRBV11-3 and J usage is TRBJ1-5; the D is unclear. CDR1 and CDR2 from the germline V gene are SGHNT and YENEEA. CDR3 length: 16 residues. V lost 5 bases and J lost 4, with 18 bases in between.

The CDR3 protein is CATSRDSRGIEAFF. CDR3 nucleotides: TGTGCCACCAGCAGAGATAGCAGGGGCATTGAAGCTTTCTTT. The chain has TRBV15 and TRBJ1-1; a possible D gene is TRBD1 (6 bases). This CDR3 contains 14 residues. Trimming left V 0 bases short and J 7 bases short, with 12 bases between. Per the germline V gene, CDR1 is LNHNV and CDR2 is YYDKDF (reference sequence).

The V and J genes are TRBV5-1 and TRBJ2-2, with 7 bases lining up with TRBD1. The germline gives CDR1 SGHRS, CDR2 YFSETQ. This CDR3 is 15 amino acids long. After removal of 0 bases from V and 5 bases from J, the junction contained 4 bases not matched to a gene. The CDR3, as DNA: TGCGCCAGCAGCTTGGAAACACAGGGGACCGGGGAGCTGTTTTTT. Protein product: CASSLETQGTGELFF.

As DNA, the CDR3 is TGTGCCAGCAGTTTATTTCTCCGGGGGAGGGAGGCTAACTATGGCTACACCTTC. Protein sequence: CASSLFLRGREANYGYTF. The chain is built from TRBV28 and TRBJ1-2; weak D call: TRBD1 (5 bases). Germline V gene sequence: CDR1 MDHEN, CDR2 SYDVKM. CDR3 length equals 18 residues. With 1 base removed from V and 0 bases from J, the gap between germline ends came to 18 bases.

The chain has TRBV9 and TRBJ1-3, with TRBD1 matching 10 bases. The germline V gene has CDR1 SGDLS and CDR2 YYNGEE. Unmatched junction bases numbered 4, after V lost 2 bases and J lost 2 bases. The CDR3 has 16 residues. The CDR3 is CASSVGTGEAGNTIYF. In nucleotides, the CDR3 is TGTGCCAGCAGCGTTGGGACAGGGGAGGCTGGAAACACCATATATTTT.

The chain links TRBV7-9 to TRBJ2-3; 7 bases are a match to TRBD2. V was pared by 6 bases and J by 4 bases, with 1 base of the junction left unmatched. Germline assignment: CDR1 SEHNR and CDR2 FQNEAQ (reference sequence). The CDR3 totals 12 residues. CDR3 residues: CASSRGADTQYF. CDR3 coding DNA: TGTGCCAGCAGTCGGGGGGCAGATACGCAGTATTTT.

The chain employs TRBV6-5 and TRBJ1-2, with TRBD1 identical over 10 bases. The V gene end was trimmed by 5 bases and the J gene end by 3 bases; junction bases not matched to a gene: 6. This CDR3 spans 15 amino acids. The germline gives CDR1 MNHEY, CDR2 SVGAGI. The CDR3 loop reads CASSGGQGSYYGYTF. The DNA for the CDR3 is TGTGCCAGCAGTGGGGGACAGGGGAGTTACTATGGCTACACCTTC.

The chain carries TRBV19 and TRBJ1-1; the D is unclear. Germline V lookup: CDR1 LNHDA, CDR2 SQIVND (reference sequence). The CDR3 extends over 14 amino acids. Trimming cost V 2 bases and J 7 bases, with 14 bases left between them. The CDR3 sequence: CASSIRNQTGEAFF. CDR3 DNA sequence: TGTGCCAGTAGTATAAGGAATCAAACGGGTGAAGCTTTCTTT.

There are a few counts of this clone. V usage is TRBV6-5 and J usage is TRBJ1-4; the D gene is possibly TRBD1 (6 bases). Germline assignment: CDR1 MNHEY and CDR2 SVGAGI. V gave up 6 bases and J gave up 4 bases, with 9 bases separating them. The CDR3 is made up of 13 amino acids. The CDR3 spells CASSRTVNEKLFF. CDR3 in DNA: TGTGCCAGCAGCCGGACAGTTAATGAAAAACTGTTTTTT.

This clone was counted between two and nine times. This rearrangement joins TRBV10-3 to TRBJ1-1; D might be TRBD1 (5 bases). The CDR3 has 12 residues. Germline CDR1 and CDR2: ENHRY and SYGVKD. V gave up 6 bases and J gave up 6 bases, with 11 bases separating them. The CDR3 loop reads CAIRGAIAEAFF. The CDR3 nucleotides are TGTGCCATCAGAGGGGCCATCGCTGAAGCTTTCTTT.